Listed below are T cell receptor beta chains from one sample, sequenced in a study of blood T cell repertoires in COVID-19. Profiled with immunoSEQ multiplex PCR; TCRdb holds only in-frame clones, not every one. The sample includes about 330,000 clones, more than 75% of them seen just once. The sequenced material came from peripheral blood. The receptors come from a woman between 50 and 59 years old with active or convalescent COVID-19. The CDR3 runs from the conserved cysteine through the conserved F or W. D genes are given only for firm matches. Not all rows give a size; the values are once, few, many and, for expanded clones, a class.

CDR3 DNA: TGTGCCAGCAGTATCTTAAGGGGGGGGGATGAGCAGTTCTTC
CDR3 protein: CASSILRGGDEQFF
V gene: TRBV27
D gene: .
clone size: .
J gene: TRBJ2-1

CDR3 DNA: TGCGCCAGCAGCTTGGGACAGCTCAATGAGCAGTTCTTC
CDR3 protein: CASSLGQLNEQFF
V gene: TRBV5-1
D gene: .
clone size: .
J gene: TRBJ2-1

CDR3 DNA: TGTGCCACCAGCAGAGGGGAACAAGCCTCGGGGTACTATGGCTACACCTTC
CDR3 protein: CATSRGEQASGYYGYTF
V gene: TRBV15
D gene: .
clone size: many
J gene: TRBJ1-2

CDR3 DNA: TGTGCCAGCAGCTACCCCACTTCGGGGGAGGAATACGAGCAGTACTTC
CDR3 protein: CASSYPTSGEEYEQYF
V gene: TRBV7-9
D gene: .
clone size: .
J gene: TRBJ2-7

CDR3 DNA: TGTGCCAGTTCAAGCCTCATGGGGGCCCAAAATCAGCCCCAGCATTTT
CDR3 protein: CASSSLMGAQNQPQHF
V gene: TRBV19
D gene: .
clone size: .
J gene: TRBJ1-5

CDR3 DNA: TGTGCCAGCAGCCAAGGACAGGGGGCCTACAATGAGCAGTTCTTC
CDR3 protein: CASSQGQGAYNEQFF
V gene: TRBV4-2
D gene: TRBD1
clone size: .
J gene: TRBJ2-1

CDR3 DNA: TGTGCCAGCAGTCCACACTCCGGGACTAGCGGGAGCCACGATACGCAGTATTTT
CDR3 protein: CASSPHSGTSGSHDTQYF
V gene: TRBV27
D gene: TRBD2
clone size: .
J gene: TRBJ2-3

CDR3 DNA: TGTGCCAGCAGCCGATCCGGGACAGGGGATGGCTACACCTTC
CDR3 protein: CASSRSGTGDGYTF
V gene: TRBV3-1/TRBV3-2
D gene: TRBD1
clone size: .
J gene: TRBJ1-2

CDR3 DNA: TGTGCCAGCAGCTTGGAGTCCTTTACAGGTTACAATGAGCAGTTCTTC
CDR3 protein: CASSLESFTGYNEQFF
V gene: TRBV5-4
D gene: .
clone size: .
J gene: TRBJ2-1

CDR3 DNA: TGTGCCAGCAGCTTATTCACTAGCGGGAAGTATAGTGAGCAGTTCTTC
CDR3 protein: CASSLFTSGKYSEQFF
V gene: TRBV7-3
D gene: TRBD2
clone size: once
J gene: TRBJ2-1

CDR3 DNA: TGTGCCAGCAGTTTATCACAGGGCGCCACTGAAGCTTTCTTT
CDR3 protein: CASSLSQGATEAFF
V gene: TRBV27
D gene: .
clone size: once
J gene: TRBJ1-1

CDR3 DNA: TGTGCCAGCTCACCATTCACAGGGGGCCTTGTGGGCGATGAAAAACTGTTTTTT
CDR3 protein: CASSPFTGGLVGDEKLFF
V gene: TRBV18
D gene: TRBD1
clone size: .
J gene: TRBJ1-4

CDR3 DNA: TGTGCCAGTATGAGGGACAGTGGTACCTACGAGCAGTACTTC
CDR3 protein: CASMRDSGTYEQYF
V gene: TRBV19
D gene: TRBD1
clone size: .
J gene: TRBJ2-7

CDR3 DNA: TGTGCCAGCAGTGTAGGACAGGGAGATGGCTACACCTTC
CDR3 protein: CASSVGQGDGYTF
V gene: TRBV12-3/TRBV12-4
D gene: TRBD1
clone size: .
J gene: TRBJ1-2

CDR3 DNA: TGTGCCAGCAGCGAGTCGTCCCGGCTAGCGGACAATGAGCAGTTCTTC
CDR3 protein: CASSESSRLADNEQFF
V gene: TRBV9
D gene: TRBD2
clone size: .
J gene: TRBJ2-1

CDR3 DNA: TGTGCCAGCGGGACTGCAGCCTACGAGCAGTACTTC
CDR3 protein: CASGTAAYEQYF
V gene: TRBV3-1/TRBV3-2
D gene: .
clone size: .
J gene: TRBJ2-7

CDR3 DNA: TGTGCCAGCAGCCCCGGACAGGGACGGTACGAGCAGTACTTC
CDR3 protein: CASSPGQGRYEQYF
V gene: TRBV7-3
D gene: TRBD1
clone size: .
J gene: TRBJ2-7

CDR3 DNA: TGTGCCATCAGTGAGATCGGTAGCGGGGCCGTCACAGATACGCAGTATTTT
CDR3 protein: CAISEIGSGAVTDTQYF
V gene: TRBV10-3
D gene: TRBD2
clone size: .
J gene: TRBJ2-3

CDR3 DNA: TGTGCCAGCAGCCAAGATTGGACAGGGAAGTACACTGAAGCTTTCTTT
CDR3 protein: CASSQDWTGKYTEAFF
V gene: TRBV3-1/TRBV3-2
D gene: TRBD1
clone size: .
J gene: TRBJ1-1

CDR3 DNA: TGTGCCAGCGGCTGGAGTTACACAGATACGCAGTATTTT
CDR3 protein: CASGWSYTDTQYF
V gene: TRBV13
D gene: .
clone size: .
J gene: TRBJ2-3

CDR3 DNA: TGCGCCAGCAGCCAAGATACGGGGATTAATGAAAAACTGTTTTTT
CDR3 protein: CASSQDTGINEKLFF
V gene: TRBV4-3
D gene: .
clone size: .
J gene: TRBJ1-4

CDR3 DNA: TGTGCCAGCAGGTCAGGAGGGGCAAGAAATCAGCCCCAGCATTTT
CDR3 protein: CASRSGGARNQPQHF
V gene: TRBV6-5
D gene: .
clone size: .
J gene: TRBJ1-5

CDR3 DNA: TGCAGCGTTGCGACAGGCCTTAACACCGGGGAGCTGTTTTTT
CDR3 protein: CSVATGLNTGELFF
V gene: TRBV29-1
D gene: .
clone size: .
J gene: TRBJ2-2

CDR3 DNA: TGTGCCAGCAGCCACGACGACAGGTCGCCTGGAGCTTTCTTT
CDR3 protein: CASSHDDRSPGAFF
V gene: TRBV3-1/TRBV3-2
D gene: .
clone size: .
J gene: TRBJ1-1

CDR3 DNA: TGTGCCAGCTCACGCGAATCCGGGACAGGTTATAGCAATCAGCCCCAGCATTTT
CDR3 protein: CASSRESGTGYSNQPQHF
V gene: TRBV18
D gene: TRBD1
clone size: few
J gene: TRBJ1-5

CDR3 DNA: TGTGCCAGCAGCCAAGACCCCGGACTAGCGGGGGGGTGGTTGGCCTACGAGCAGTACTTC
CDR3 protein: CASSQDPGLAGGWLAYEQYF
V gene: TRBV4-2
D gene: TRBD2
clone size: .
J gene: TRBJ2-7

CDR3 DNA: TGTGCCAGCTCATCGGGGGGCAGCAATAGCAATCAGCCCCAGCATTTT
CDR3 protein: CASSSGGSNSNQPQHF
V gene: TRBV18
D gene: .
clone size: .
J gene: TRBJ1-5

CDR3 DNA: TGTGCCAGCAGCAAAGAAGTGGCAGGGCGGTACAATGAGCAGTTCTTC
CDR3 protein: CASSKEVAGRYNEQFF
V gene: TRBV21-1
D gene: .
clone size: .
J gene: TRBJ2-1

CDR3 DNA: TGTGCCAGTAGTATCTCCAGATCAGAGACCCAGTACTTC
CDR3 protein: CASSISRSETQYF
V gene: TRBV19
D gene: .
clone size: few
J gene: TRBJ2-5

CDR3 DNA: TGTGCCACCAGTGATTTTAGTGGGGCATCGGGCGGTGGCTACACCTTC
CDR3 protein: CATSDFSGASGGGYTF
V gene: TRBV24-1
D gene: .
clone size: .
J gene: TRBJ1-2

CDR3 DNA: TGCGCCAGCAGCCAAGTAGGTTCTACTAGCAGCTACGAGCAGTACTTC
CDR3 protein: CASSQVGSTSSYEQYF
V gene: TRBV4-3
D gene: .
clone size: .
J gene: TRBJ2-7

CDR3 DNA: TGTGCCAGCAGTTCCGGGACAGTCGGAAATCAGCCCCAGCATTTT
CDR3 protein: CASSSGTVGNQPQHF
V gene: TRBV6-2/TRBV6-3
D gene: TRBD1
clone size: once
J gene: TRBJ1-5

CDR3 DNA: TGCGCCAGCAGCTTGGTAGCGGGGGTCTCCTACAATGAGCAGTTCTTC
CDR3 protein: CASSLVAGVSYNEQFF
V gene: TRBV5-1
D gene: TRBD2
clone size: .
J gene: TRBJ2-1

CDR3 DNA: TGCGCCAGCAGCTTGGCCCTTACAGGGACCCCCTTAGGCTACACCTTC
CDR3 protein: CASSLALTGTPLGYTF
V gene: TRBV5-1
D gene: .
clone size: .
J gene: TRBJ1-2

CDR3 DNA: TGTGCCAGCAGCTTACGCCGACAGCCTCTCACCGGGGAGCTGTTTTTT
CDR3 protein: CASSLRRQPLTGELFF
V gene: TRBV7-2
D gene: .
clone size: .
J gene: TRBJ2-2

CDR3 DNA: TGTGCCAGCAGCTTAGAAGGAGGGCTGAACACTGAAGCTTTCTTT
CDR3 protein: CASSLEGGLNTEAFF
V gene: TRBV13
D gene: .
clone size: .
J gene: TRBJ1-1

CDR3 DNA: TGTGCCAGCAGCTACAGGGTGTTCTATGGCTACACCTTC
CDR3 protein: CASSYRVFYGYTF
V gene: TRBV28
D gene: .
clone size: .
J gene: TRBJ1-2

CDR3 DNA: TGCGCCAGCAGCATAGCCGGGACAGGGAGTGAAAAACTGTTTTTT
CDR3 protein: CASSIAGTGSEKLFF
V gene: TRBV5-1
D gene: TRBD1
clone size: .
J gene: TRBJ1-4

CDR3 DNA: TGCAGCGTTGCCGGGTTTGTGACTAATGAAAAACTGTTTTTT
CDR3 protein: CSVAGFVTNEKLFF
V gene: TRBV29-1
D gene: .
clone size: .
J gene: TRBJ1-4

CDR3 DNA: TGCGCCAGCAGCCAAGAGCTAGCGTGGTACGAGCAGTACTTC
CDR3 protein: CASSQELAWYEQYF
V gene: TRBV4-1
D gene: .
clone size: .
J gene: TRBJ2-7

CDR3 DNA: TGTGCCAGCAGCTTGCGGACAGGGCTAACCGGGGAGCTGTTTTTT
CDR3 protein: CASSLRTGLTGELFF
V gene: TRBV5-6
D gene: TRBD1
clone size: once
J gene: TRBJ2-2

CDR3 DNA: TGTGCCAGTAGTATCCGCGTACAGGAGCTTAACTATGGCTACACCTTC
CDR3 protein: CASSIRVQELNYGYTF
V gene: TRBV19
D gene: .
clone size: .
J gene: TRBJ1-2

CDR3 DNA: TGTGCCAGCAGCTCCCCGACGGACGGGGGGATCCTTCGGTACAATGAGCAGTTCTTC
CDR3 protein: CASSSPTDGGILRYNEQFF
V gene: TRBV7-8
D gene: TRBD2
clone size: .
J gene: TRBJ2-1

CDR3 DNA: TGTGCCTGGATAGCAGGCGGGCATAATTCACCCCTCCACTTT
CDR3 protein: CAWIAGGHNSPLHF
V gene: TRBV30
D gene: .
clone size: .
J gene: TRBJ1-6

CDR3 DNA: TGTGCCAGCAGCTTGACTAGCGTTTACAATGAGCAGTTCTTC
CDR3 protein: CASSLTSVYNEQFF
V gene: TRBV13
D gene: TRBD2
clone size: .
J gene: TRBJ2-1

CDR3 DNA: TGTGCCAGCAGCAAAGGGAGGAGGGCCCGGTCGGACAATGAGCAGTTCTTC
CDR3 protein: CASSKGRRARSDNEQFF
V gene: TRBV21-1
D gene: .
clone size: .
J gene: TRBJ2-1

CDR3 DNA: TGTGCCAGCAGGGTCAGCGAGGGCGCTAACTATGGCTACACCTTC
CDR3 protein: CASRVSEGANYGYTF
V gene: TRBV2
D gene: .
clone size: few
J gene: TRBJ1-2

CDR3 DNA: TGCGCCAGCAGCCAAGAGAGGGGGACAGGGCCATTCTATGGCTACACCTTC
CDR3 protein: CASSQERGTGPFYGYTF
V gene: TRBV4-3
D gene: TRBD1
clone size: .
J gene: TRBJ1-2